A selection of T cell receptor beta chains follows, all from one sample in a study of blood T cell repertoires in COVID-19. Profiled with immunoSEQ multiplex PCR; TCRdb holds only in-frame clones, not every one. The sample comprises approximately 290,000 clones, 80% to 85% of which are singletons, and more than 15% rests with the top ten. Sequencing was carried out using peripheral blood. These receptors came from a person aged 65-85 years with COVID-19, enrolled during active disease. Each CDR3 is given with its conserved first and last residue. The D gene is left open where the match is weak. Where a row states a size, it is once, few, many or the class of an expanded clone; other rows omit it.

len,abundance,d_gene,j_gene,v_gene,CDR3nt,CDR3aa
15,.,.,TRBJ1-2,TRBV6-5,TGTGCCAGCAGTTTGTTGGGCAGGGTCAACTATGGCTACACCTTC,CASSLLGRVNYGYTF
13,.,TRBD1,TRBJ1-6,TRBV5-8,TGTGCCAGCGGGACAGCACTTAATTCACCCCTCCACTTT,CASGTALNSPLHF
13,.,TRBD1,TRBJ1-5,TRBV10-3,TGTGCCACCGGACAGGCCAGCAATCAGCCCCAGCATTTT,CATGQASNQPQHF
13,.,.,TRBJ1-2,TRBV9,TGTGCCAGCAGCGTTTCTACCGGGGATGGCTACACCTTC,CASSVSTGDGYTF
14,.,TRBD1,TRBJ1-6,TRBV7-8,TGTGCCAGCAGCCCGAAACAACACCGGGACAGTCTCCACTTT,CASSPKQHRDSLHF
14,.,TRBD2,TRBJ2-1,TRBV11-3,TGTGCCAGCAGTCTAAGCGGGACTATTGGTGAGCAGTTCTTC,CASSLSGTIGEQFF
15,.,TRBD1,TRBJ2-2,TRBV7-3,TGTGCCAGCAGCTTAAACAGGGGGCACACCGGGGAGCTGTTTTTT,CASSLNRGHTGELFF
16,.,.,TRBJ1-4,TRBV14,TGTGCCAGCAGCCAAGACCAGAGCGTTCTATTTGAAAAACTGTTTTTT,CASSQDQSVLFEKLFF
17,.,.,TRBJ1-2,TRBV18,TGTGCCAGCTCAAAGCTAGGGGATGTTGGTACTAACTATGGCTACACCTTC,CASSKLGDVGTNYGYTF
16,.,.,TRBJ2-3,TRBV9,TGTGCCAGCAGCGTAGATCCACACTCTAGTCCGGATACGCAGTATTTT,CASSVDPHSSPDTQYF
16,.,.,TRBJ2-7,TRBV1,TGCACCAGCAGCCATCGCCGGACTAGCGGGGTCTGGGAGCAGTACTTC,CTSSHRRTSGVWEQYF
13,.,.,TRBJ2-1,TRBV27,TGTGCCAGCAAGGGCAGGGGTTGGAATGAGCAGTTCTTC,CASKGRGWNEQFF
16,.,TRBD1,TRBJ1-3,TRBV5-4,TGTGCCAGCAGCGCGCCCCAGGGACAGTCTGGAAACACCATATATTTT,CASSAPQGQSGNTIYF
13,.,TRBD1,TRBJ1-2,TRBV5-1,TGCGCCAGCAGCCAGGGACAGGATGATCGCTACACCTTC,CASSQGQDDRYTF
15,once,.,TRBJ1-5,TRBV7-7,TGTGCCAGCAGTCCGCCGGGAGCCCCCAATCAGCCCCAGCATTTT,CASSPPGAPNQPQHF
11,.,.,TRBJ2-1,TRBV7-2,TGTGCCAGCAGAACCCGACAGGAGCAGTTCTTC,CASRTRQEQFF
16,.,TRBD1,TRBJ1-1,TRBV19,TGTGCCAGTAGTAGGGGACAGGTGTGGATGAACACTGAAGCTTTCTTT,CASSRGQVWMNTEAFF
14,once,.,TRBJ1-6,TRBV19,TGTGCCACCCACCGACCGGGGGTGAATTCACCCCTCCACTTT,CATHRPGVNSPLHF
15,.,.,TRBJ1-5,TRBV30,TGTGCCTGGAGTAGGGAACAGGTCGGCAATCAGCCCCAGCATTTT,CAWSREQVGNQPQHF
15,.,.,TRBJ2-7,TRBV27,TGTGCCAGCAGTCCCCTGGCGGTTCGTGTGAACGAGCAGTACTTC,CASSPLAVRVNEQYF
12,.,.,TRBJ1-6,TRBV6-5,TGTGCCGCAGGGATTCGGGATTCACCCCTCCACTTT,CAAGIRDSPLHF
15,.,TRBD2,TRBJ2-7,TRBV5-1,TGCGCCAGCAGCCCGGGACTAGCGGGATCCTACGAGCAGTACTTC,CASSPGLAGSYEQYF
16,.,TRBD2,TRBJ2-5,TRBV19,TGTGCCAGTAGTATAGAACTAGCGGGGGGGCGGGAGACCCAGTACTTC,CASSIELAGGRETQYF
14,.,.,TRBJ2-1,TRBV3-1/TRBV3-2,TGTGCCAGCAGCCAAGGGGGGGCCTACAATGAGCAGTTCTTC,CASSQGGAYNEQFF
14,.,.,TRBJ1-1,TRBV4-2,TGTGCCAGCAGCCAAGATGAGATGAACACTGAAGCTTTCTTT,CASSQDEMNTEAFF
14,.,.,TRBJ1-6,TRBV5-8,TGTGCCAGCAGCTTGCCCAGGGGAATTTCACCCCTCCACTTT,CASSLPRGISPLHF
17,.,.,TRBJ2-3,TRBV29-1,TGCAGCGTCGGAACCCCCACGCTGAGCGGCCGCACAGATACGCAGTATTTT,CSVGTPTLSGRTDTQYF
17,once,TRBD2,TRBJ2-5,TRBV5-4,TGTGCCAGCAGCCCCCGGACTAGCGGGAGGGCGGGAGAGACCCAGTACTTC,CASSPRTSGRAGETQYF
14,.,.,TRBJ1-5,TRBV19,TGTGCCAGTAGCTCTCGACAACCCAATCAGCCCCAGCATTTT,CASSSRQPNQPQHF
14,.,.,TRBJ1-1,TRBV28,TGTGCCAGCCCACCAAGTAGACAGAACACTGAAGCTTTCTTT,CASPPSRQNTEAFF
15,once,.,TRBJ1-4,TRBV2,TGTGCCAGCAGTTTCGACGGAGCAACTAATGAAAAACTGTTTTTT,CASSFDGATNEKLFF
13,.,.,TRBJ1-2,TRBV5-1,TGCGCCAGCAGCGGAGGACGGAACTATGGCTACACCTTC,CASSGGRNYGYTF
15,.,TRBD1,TRBJ1-6,TRBV6-5,TGTGCCAGCAGTTACGGGACAGGGGTCAATTCACCCCTCCACTTT,CASSYGTGVNSPLHF
13,.,.,TRBJ2-1,TRBV7-9,TGTGCCAGCAGCTTAGGGCAGTACAATGAGCAGTTCTTC,CASSLGQYNEQFF
15,.,TRBD2,TRBJ2-1,TRBV29-1,TGCAGAGTTGGGATAGCGGGGTCACAACTCGGTGAGCAGTTCTTC,CRVGIAGSQLGEQFF
15,.,.,TRBJ2-2,TRBV11-2,TGTGCCAGCAGTACAGGGATTTTGTCGACCGGGGAGCTGTTTTTT,CASSTGILSTGELFF
16,once,.,TRBJ1-2,TRBV9,TGTGCCAGCAGCCCCGGAGGGTTCAGGGAGAACTATGGCTACACCTTC,CASSPGGFRENYGYTF